This TCR beta chain was found in a study of tumor-infiltrating lymphocytes in primary liver carcinoma (dated by TCRdb to about 2017). For the wider study: Surgical resection was performed in China between November 2015 and 2016 on about five patients with histopathologically diagnosed primary liver carcinoma. The five patients had tumors staged T1-T3 N0M0, with maximum diameters ranging from roughly 4 to 10 cm. Samples yielded roughly 3.65 to 7.13 million productive TCRbeta reads; read depth did not differ significantly between tissue types. The five patients, three men and two women aged 30 to 69 years, had hepatocellular carcinoma (four) or combined HCC and intrahepatic cholangiocarcinoma (one). For each liver tumor, the study sampled five regions along with adjacent normal tissue and blood, and applied TCRbeta repertoire sequencing, expression microarrays and whole-exome sequencing. Reproducibility between technical replicate repertoires was high, with correlation coefficients above 0.95 and mean shared-clone rates approximately 0.9. A total of about 35 specimens from 5 patients, comprising 25 or so tumor regions, 5 adjacent noncancerous liver tissues and 5 peripheral blood samples, were covered by TCRbeta repertoire sequencing. Broader findings and caveats from the paper: Bulk unsorted samples precluded comparing CD4+ and CD8+ T cell repertoires. Because sequencing covered only the TCR beta chain and unpaired alpha chains were not captured, true repertoire diversity is likely underestimated. A significantly larger repertoire fraction was made up by the top 250 clones in tumors than in blood (p = 0.039). Repertoire overlap was found to be higher between tumor regions (mean roughly 36%) than between tumor-adjacent (around 17%) or tumor-blood (about 14%) pairs, consistent with antigen-driven expansion. With just 4 to 6 patients in the study, the authors point out that the findings should be validated in a larger study.

Starting from 450 to 500 ng total RNA, TCRbeta-specific cDNA was produced by reverse transcription with a constant-region primer and ProtoScript II reverse transcriptase. TCRbeta libraries were built with three nested multiplex PCR rounds, a slightly modified ARM-PCR procedure. Multiplex TRBV1-TRBV30 forward primers and a Cbeta reverse primer were used in the first two PCR rounds, each of which was run for approximately 11 cycles. Sample barcodes and Illumina adapters were attached in a final 25-cycle PCR using Deep VentR polymerase. Before sequencing, amplicons of 200-500 bp were purified from gel using a QIAquick gel extraction kit. An Illumina HiSeq 2500 was used to sequence the TCRbeta amplicons, generating 250-bp paired-end reads. For the original study's pipeline: To recover full CDR3 sequences, reads were quality-trimmed using Trimmomatic v0.33 and paired reads were then merged using FLASH v1.2.11. V, D and J germline segments were assigned to the rearranged TCRbeta sequences by MiGEC v1.2.1b. Clonotype statistics and Shannon-Wiener diversity indices were calculated with VDJtools v1.0.0. Except for diversity analysis, only the 250 most abundant clonotypes of each sample were used in subsequent analyses to reduce sampling bias. TCRdb reanalyzed the raw reads on its own, using fastp at Q25 for trimming and MiXCR for clone calling, and kept in-frame beta chains. Identical CDR3 protein sequences are pooled into one entry, listed with their most common genes and DNA. Here the V and J calls rest on TCRdb's processing, not on the authors' analysis. Here the sample has about 180,000 distinct CDR3 sequences; about 60% occur a single time. 65% to 80% of the sample lies in the top ten.

RNA from unsorted whole blood was extracted with TRIzol reagent, and germline DNA was obtained with the DNeasy Blood & Tissue kit. At the time of sampling, the patients were treatment-naive and had chronic HBV infection. Around 3.9 milliliters of peripheral blood were collected into K2EDTA tubes before surgery. This clonotype was found a few times. What antigen it recognizes has not been identified. Per-base qualities were not stored, and no clone one base away is much larger. The CDR3 starts with the cysteine, ends with the phenylalanine, and has 13 residues. Left in the record is the CDR3 DNA by itself, 39 bases read in frame from the first base. V sheds 7 bases and J sheds 1 base, leaving 10 bases between their ends. CDR1 and CDR2 (ENHRY, SYGVKD) derive from the germline V gene.

The chain uses TRBV10-3 and TRBJ1-1; the D gene cannot be resolved reliably. The source material was peripheral blood. The sequence was obtained from a man aged 35 to 55 with primary liver carcinoma and hepatitis B virus infection. The DNA sequence is TGTGCCATCACTGCCGGGGAGAACACTGAAGCTTTCTTT. This sequence encodes CAITAGENTEAFF.